Listed below are T cell receptor beta chains from one sample, sequenced in a study of control samples from healthy donors and cancer patients. Profiling relied on immunoSEQ multiplex PCR, and the TCRdb table lists in-frame clones only, not all of them. The table shows over 150,000 clones, with 96% occurring only once. Sequenced: blood. Source of these receptors: a woman in her twenties or thirties in good health. Both conserved end residues are part of each CDR3. The D gene is left open where the match is weak. Size is stated for part of the rows, as once, few or many counts, or as a class when the clone is expanded.

V	length	J	D	size	DNA	CDR3
TRBV28	16	TRBJ1-5	TRBD1	once	TGTGCCAGCAGTTTAATAAGGACAGGGGGCAATCAGCCCCAGCATTTT	CASSLIRTGGNQPQHF
TRBV4-1	16	TRBJ1-5	-	-	TGCGCCAGCAGCCAAGATGGGGGGACCGACAACCAGCCCCAGCATTTT	CASSQDGGTDNQPQHF
TRBV5-6	14	TRBJ2-7	-	-	TGTGCCAGCAGCTCCGGGACGGTTTATGACGAGCAGTACTTC	CASSSGTVYDEQYF
TRBV9	15	TRBJ2-2	-	-	TGTGCCAGCAGCCCCTATTTTTCGAACACCGGGGAGCTGTTTTTT	CASSPYFSNTGELFF
TRBV5-1	15	TRBJ2-3	-	-	TGCGCCAGCAGCTTGGTGGCAGGGTCAAGTGATACGCAGTATTTT	CASSLVAGSSDTQYF
TRBV28	13	TRBJ1-6	-	once	TGTGCCAGCAGTTTAATTGCAAATTCACCCCTCCACTTT	CASSLIANSPLHF
TRBV27	14	TRBJ2-5	TRBD1	-	TGTGCCAGCAGTCCTTGGACAGGGGAAGAGACCCAGTACTTC	CASSPWTGEETQYF
TRBV7-9	16	TRBJ2-7	TRBD1	-	TGTGCCAGCAGCTTAAACCGGGACAGTAACTCCTACGAGCAGTACTTC	CASSLNRDSNSYEQYF
TRBV6-6	15	TRBJ2-7	TRBD1	-	TGTGCCAGCAGTTTGGGACAGGGGAGCTCCTACGAGCAGTACTTC	CASSLGQGSSYEQYF
TRBV9	16	TRBJ1-6	-	-	TGTGCCAGCAGCGTTGGGGTGATGAACGATAATTCACCCCTCCACTTT	CASSVGVMNDNSPLHF
TRBV13	15	TRBJ1-6	-	-	TGTGCCAGCAGCCACTCGTGGGGGAGTAATTCACCCCTCCACTTT	CASSHSWGSNSPLHF